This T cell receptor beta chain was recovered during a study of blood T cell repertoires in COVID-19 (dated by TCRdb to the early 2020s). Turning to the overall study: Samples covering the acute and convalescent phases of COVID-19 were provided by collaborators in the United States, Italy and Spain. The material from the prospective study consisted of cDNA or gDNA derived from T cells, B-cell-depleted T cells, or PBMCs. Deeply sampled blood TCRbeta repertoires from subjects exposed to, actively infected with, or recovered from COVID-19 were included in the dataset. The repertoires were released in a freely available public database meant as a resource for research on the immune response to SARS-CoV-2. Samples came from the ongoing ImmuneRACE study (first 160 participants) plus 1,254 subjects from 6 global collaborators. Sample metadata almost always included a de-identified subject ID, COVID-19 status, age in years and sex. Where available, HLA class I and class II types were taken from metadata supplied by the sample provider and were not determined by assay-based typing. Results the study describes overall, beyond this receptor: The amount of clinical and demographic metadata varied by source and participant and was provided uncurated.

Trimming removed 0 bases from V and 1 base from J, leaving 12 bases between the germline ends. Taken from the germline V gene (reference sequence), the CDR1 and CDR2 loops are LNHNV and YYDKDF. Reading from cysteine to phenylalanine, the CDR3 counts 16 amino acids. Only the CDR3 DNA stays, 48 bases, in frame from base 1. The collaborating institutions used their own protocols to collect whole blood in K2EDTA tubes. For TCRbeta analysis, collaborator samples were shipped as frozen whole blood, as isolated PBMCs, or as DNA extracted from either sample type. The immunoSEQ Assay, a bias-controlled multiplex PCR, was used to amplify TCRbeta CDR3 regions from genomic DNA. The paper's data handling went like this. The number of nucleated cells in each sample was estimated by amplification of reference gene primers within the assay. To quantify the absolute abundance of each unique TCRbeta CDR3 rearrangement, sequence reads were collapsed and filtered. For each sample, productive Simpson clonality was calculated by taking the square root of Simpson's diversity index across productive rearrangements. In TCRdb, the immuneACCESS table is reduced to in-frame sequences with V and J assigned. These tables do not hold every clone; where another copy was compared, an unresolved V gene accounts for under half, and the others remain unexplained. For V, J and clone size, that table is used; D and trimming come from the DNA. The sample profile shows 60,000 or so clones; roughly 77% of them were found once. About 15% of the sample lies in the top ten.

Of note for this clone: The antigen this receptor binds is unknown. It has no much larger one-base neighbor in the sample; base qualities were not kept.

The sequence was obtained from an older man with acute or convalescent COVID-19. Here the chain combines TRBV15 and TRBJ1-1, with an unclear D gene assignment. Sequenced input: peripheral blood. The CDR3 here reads CATSRDLTAQNTEAFF. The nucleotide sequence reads TGTGCCACCAGCAGAGATCTTACAGCCCAGAACACTGAAGCTTTCTTT.